Reported below is one TCR beta chain. Its antigen remains unidentified. The data stem from a study of beta chain features in type 1 diabetes. Findings and caveats of the study: cDNA-based reads could over-represent cells with high TCR expression. People with Type 1 diabetes carried modestly yet significantly shorter TCRB CDR3s in all four CD4+ subsets.

The germline gives CDR1 MNHNY, CDR2 SVGAGI (reference sequence). The CDR3 is 14 residues long. Trimming took 2 bases from V and 3 from J, leaving 7 bases between them. Expressed TCRB transcripts were sequenced because the isolated RNA had all been reverse transcribed beforehand. Sequenced by immunoSEQ multiplex PCR; TCRdb stores in-frame clones only, minus some. This sample has more than 100,000 clones, with about 15% found just once. The rearrangement links TRBV6-6 to TRBJ1-4; the D gene is possibly TRBD1 (5 bases). What was sequenced was central memory CD4+ T cells from blood. The receptor was derived from a young man with type 1 diabetes. The DNA for the CDR3 is TGTGCCAGCAGTTACGGGGCAGCTAATGAAAAACTGTTTTTT. Translating it yields CASSYGAANEKLFF.